This T cell receptor (beta chain) was sequenced during a study of graft-versus-host responses after intestinal transplantation. The length of the CDR3 is 16 residues. Germline CDR1 is SEHNR and CDR2 is FQNEAQ (reference sequence). Unmatched junction bases numbered 11, after V lost 7 bases and J lost 2 bases. About this clone itself: Its antigen is still unknown.

Repertoires were generated with immunoSEQ multiplex PCR, while TCRdb's copy carries only in-frame clones and drops some. The sample consists of about 100,000 clones, less than 90% of them appearing once. Study observations and caveats: With peak circulating GvH clone levels came an association with early post-transplant HvG declines. Recipient marrow harbored GvH clones, some of which surfaced first in ileum or blood.

The sequencing here drew on unstimulated CD4+ T cells sorted from spleen or lymph node cells, taken before transplant. The chain employs TRBV7-9 and TRBJ2-3, with TRBD2 matching over 8 bases. This TCR came from a human donor who was the organ donor for an intestinal transplant. The CDR3 here is CASTHLSGVTTDTQYF. CDR3 coding DNA: TGTGCCAGCACTCATCTTAGCGGGGTTACCACAGATACGCAGTATTTT.